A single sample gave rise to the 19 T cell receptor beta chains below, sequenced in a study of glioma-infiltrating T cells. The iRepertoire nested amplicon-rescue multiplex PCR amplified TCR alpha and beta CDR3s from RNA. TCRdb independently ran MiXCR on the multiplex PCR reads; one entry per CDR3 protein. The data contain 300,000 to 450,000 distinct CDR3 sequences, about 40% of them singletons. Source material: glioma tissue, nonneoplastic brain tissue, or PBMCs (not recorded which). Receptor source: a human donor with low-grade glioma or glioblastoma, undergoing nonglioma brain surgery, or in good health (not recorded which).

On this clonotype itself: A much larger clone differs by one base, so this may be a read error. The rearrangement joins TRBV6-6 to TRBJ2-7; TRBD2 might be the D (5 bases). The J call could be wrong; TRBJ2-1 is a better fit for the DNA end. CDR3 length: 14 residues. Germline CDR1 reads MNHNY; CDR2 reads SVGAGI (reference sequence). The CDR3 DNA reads TGTGCCAGCAGTTACTACGGGGTCTACAATGAGCAGTTCTTC. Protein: CASSYYGVYNEQFF.

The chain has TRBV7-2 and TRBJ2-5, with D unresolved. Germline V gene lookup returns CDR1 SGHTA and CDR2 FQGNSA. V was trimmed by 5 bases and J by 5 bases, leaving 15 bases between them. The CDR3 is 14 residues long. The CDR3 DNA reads TGTGCCAGCAGCAGTCAGTGGGGAAGTGAGACCCAGTACTTC. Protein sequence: CASSSQWGSETQYF.

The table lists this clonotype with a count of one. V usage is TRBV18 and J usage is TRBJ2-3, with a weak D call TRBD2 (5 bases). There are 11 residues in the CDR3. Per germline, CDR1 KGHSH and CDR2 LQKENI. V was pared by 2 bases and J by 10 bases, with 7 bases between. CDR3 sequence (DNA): TGTGCCAGCTCACCAGAGGGTCCGCAGTATTTT. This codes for CASSPEGPQYF.

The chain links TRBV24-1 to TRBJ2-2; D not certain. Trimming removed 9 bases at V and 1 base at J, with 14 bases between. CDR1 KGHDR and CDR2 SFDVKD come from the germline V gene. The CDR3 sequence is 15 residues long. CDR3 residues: CATRAGGMNTGELFF. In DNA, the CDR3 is TGTGCCACCCGGGCCGGTGGGATGAACACCGGGGAGCTGTTTTTT.

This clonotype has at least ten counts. The CDR3 spells CASRPSPGWSGYTF. CDR3 in DNA: TGTGCCAGCAGGCCCAGCCCAGGGTGGTCTGGCTACACCTTC. The chain joins TRBV28 to TRBJ1-2, with a possible D match to TRBD1 (5 bases). V was shortened by 6 bases and J by 7 bases, with 18 bases between the two germline ends. The germline CDR1 and CDR2 sequences are MDHEN and SYDVKM. The CDR3 loop spans 14 amino acids.

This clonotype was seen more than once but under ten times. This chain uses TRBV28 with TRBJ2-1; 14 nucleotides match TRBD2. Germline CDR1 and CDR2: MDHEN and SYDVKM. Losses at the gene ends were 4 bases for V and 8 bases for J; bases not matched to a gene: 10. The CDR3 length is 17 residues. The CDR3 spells CASSWTSGRLGVDEQFF. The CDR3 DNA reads TGTGCCAGCAGTTGGACTAGCGGGAGGCTGGGGGTAGATGAGCAGTTCTTC.

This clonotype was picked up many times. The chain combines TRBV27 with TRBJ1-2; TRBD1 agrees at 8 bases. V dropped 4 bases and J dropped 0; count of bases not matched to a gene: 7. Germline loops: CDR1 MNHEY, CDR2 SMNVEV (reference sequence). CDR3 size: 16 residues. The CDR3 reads CASSWTGLISNYGYTF. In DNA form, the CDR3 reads TGTGCCAGCAGTTGGACAGGGCTCATTTCTAACTATGGCTACACCTTC.

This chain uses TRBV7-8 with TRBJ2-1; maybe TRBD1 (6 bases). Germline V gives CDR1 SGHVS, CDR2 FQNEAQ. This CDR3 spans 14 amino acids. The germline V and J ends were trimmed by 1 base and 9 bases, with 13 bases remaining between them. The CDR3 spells CASSLVGGSGEQFF. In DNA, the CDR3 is TGTGCCAGCAGCTTAGTTGGGGGCAGTGGTGAGCAGTTCTTC.

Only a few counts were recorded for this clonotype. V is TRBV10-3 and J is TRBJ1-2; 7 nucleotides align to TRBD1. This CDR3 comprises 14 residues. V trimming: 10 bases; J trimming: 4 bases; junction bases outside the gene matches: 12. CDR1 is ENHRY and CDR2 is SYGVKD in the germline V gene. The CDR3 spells CATVGTARGYGYTF. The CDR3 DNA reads TGTGCCACGGTCGGGACAGCGAGGGGCTATGGCTACACCTTC.

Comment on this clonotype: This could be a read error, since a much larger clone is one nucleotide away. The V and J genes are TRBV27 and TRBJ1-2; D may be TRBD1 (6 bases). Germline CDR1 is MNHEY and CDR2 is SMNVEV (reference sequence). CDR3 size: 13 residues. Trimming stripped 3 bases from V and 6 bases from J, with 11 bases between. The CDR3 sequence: CASSFGKGDGYTF. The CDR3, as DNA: TGTGCCAGCAGTTTTGGGAAGGGGGATGGCTACACCTTC.

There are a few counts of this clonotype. CDR3 loop: CASSLGGRERNQPQHF. In nucleotides, the CDR3 is TGTGCCAGCAGTTTAGGGGGCAGGGAACGCAATCAGCCCCAGCATTTT. The V gene is TRBV12-3 or TRBV12-4, the J gene TRBJ1-5, with a weak D call TRBD1 (5 bases). The CDR3 is made up of 16 amino acids. Trimming pared 1 base from V and 2 bases from J, leaving 12 bases between.

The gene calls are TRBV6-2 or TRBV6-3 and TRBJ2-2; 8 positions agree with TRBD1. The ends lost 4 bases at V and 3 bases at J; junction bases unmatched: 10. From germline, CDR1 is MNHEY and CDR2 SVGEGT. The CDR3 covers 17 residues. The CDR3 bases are TGTGCCAGCAGTTTTGGCTTGGGACAGGTCTACACCGGGGAGCTGTTTTTT. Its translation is CASSFGLGQVYTGELFF.

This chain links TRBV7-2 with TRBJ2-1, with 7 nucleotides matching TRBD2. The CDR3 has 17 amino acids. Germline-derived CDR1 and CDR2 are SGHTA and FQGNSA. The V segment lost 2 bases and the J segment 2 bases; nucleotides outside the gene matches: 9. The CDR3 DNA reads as TGTGCCAGCAGCTTACCTAGCGGCCCCGGTCCCTACAATGAGCAGTTCTTC. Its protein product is CASSLPSGPGPYNEQFF.

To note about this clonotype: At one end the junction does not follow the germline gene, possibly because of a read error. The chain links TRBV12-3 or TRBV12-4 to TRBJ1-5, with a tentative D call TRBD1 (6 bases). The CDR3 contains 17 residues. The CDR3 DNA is TGTGTCAGCAGGGGTTCCGGTAATTGGGATAGCAATCAGCCCCAGCATTTT. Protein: CVSRGSGNWDSNQPQHF.

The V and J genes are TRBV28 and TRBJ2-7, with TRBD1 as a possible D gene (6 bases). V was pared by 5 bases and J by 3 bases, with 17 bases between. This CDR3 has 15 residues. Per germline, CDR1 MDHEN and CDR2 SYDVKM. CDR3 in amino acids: CASSTRQGLSYEQYF. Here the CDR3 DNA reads TGTGCCAGCAGTACCCGGCAGGGGCTTAGCTACGAGCAGTACTTC.

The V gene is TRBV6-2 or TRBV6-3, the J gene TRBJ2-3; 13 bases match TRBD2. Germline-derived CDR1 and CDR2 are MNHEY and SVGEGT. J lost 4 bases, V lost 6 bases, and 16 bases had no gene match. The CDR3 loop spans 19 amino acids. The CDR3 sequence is CASSSGTSGTNLRADTQYF. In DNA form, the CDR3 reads TGTGCCAGCAGCTCCGGGACTAGCGGGACGAACCTCCGCGCAGATACGCAGTATTTT.

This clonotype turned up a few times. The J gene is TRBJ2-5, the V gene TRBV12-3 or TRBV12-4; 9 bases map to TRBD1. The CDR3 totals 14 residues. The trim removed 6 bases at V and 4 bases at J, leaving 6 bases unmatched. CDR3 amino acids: CASSPTGGRETQYF. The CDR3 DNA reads TGTGCCAGCAGCCCCACAGGGGGCCGAGAGACCCAGTACTTC.

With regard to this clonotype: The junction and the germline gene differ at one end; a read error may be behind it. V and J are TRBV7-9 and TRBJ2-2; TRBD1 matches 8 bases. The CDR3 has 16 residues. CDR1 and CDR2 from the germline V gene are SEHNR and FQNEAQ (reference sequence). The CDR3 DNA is TGTGCCAGCACCAAAAACAGGGGGATGAACACCGGGGTGCTGTTTTTT. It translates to CASTKNRGMNTGVLFF.

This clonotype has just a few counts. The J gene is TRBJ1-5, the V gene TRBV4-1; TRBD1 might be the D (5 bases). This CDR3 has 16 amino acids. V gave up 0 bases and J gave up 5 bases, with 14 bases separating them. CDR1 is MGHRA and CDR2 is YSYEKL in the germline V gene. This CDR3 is CASSQDLVETDQPQHF. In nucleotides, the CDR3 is TGCGCCAGCAGCCAAGATCTGGTAGAGACAGATCAGCCCCAGCATTTT.